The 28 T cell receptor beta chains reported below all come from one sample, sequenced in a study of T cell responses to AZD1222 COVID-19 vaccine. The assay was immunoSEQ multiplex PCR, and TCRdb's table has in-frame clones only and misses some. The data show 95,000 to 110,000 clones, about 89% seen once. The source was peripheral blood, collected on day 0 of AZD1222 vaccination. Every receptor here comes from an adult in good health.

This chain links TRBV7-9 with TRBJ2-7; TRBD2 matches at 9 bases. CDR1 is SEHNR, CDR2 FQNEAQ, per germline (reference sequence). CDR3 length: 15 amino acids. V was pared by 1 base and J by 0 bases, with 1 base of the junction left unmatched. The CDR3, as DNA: TGTGCCAGCAGCTTAGGGCGGGAGGGCTCCTACGAGCAGTACTTC. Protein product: CASSLGREGSYEQYF.

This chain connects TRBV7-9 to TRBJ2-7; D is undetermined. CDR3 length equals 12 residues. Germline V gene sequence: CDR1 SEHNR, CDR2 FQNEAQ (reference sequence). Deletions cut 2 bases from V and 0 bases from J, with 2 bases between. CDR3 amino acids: CASSLSSYEQYF. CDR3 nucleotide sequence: TGTGCCAGCAGCTTAAGCTCCTACGAGCAGTACTTC.

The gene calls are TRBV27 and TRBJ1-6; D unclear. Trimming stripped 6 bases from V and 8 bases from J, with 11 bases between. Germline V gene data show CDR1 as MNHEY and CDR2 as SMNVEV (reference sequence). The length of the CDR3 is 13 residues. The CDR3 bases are TGTGCCAGCAGCCCTAGGTGGGATTCACCCCTCCACTTT. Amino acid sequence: CASSPRWDSPLHF.

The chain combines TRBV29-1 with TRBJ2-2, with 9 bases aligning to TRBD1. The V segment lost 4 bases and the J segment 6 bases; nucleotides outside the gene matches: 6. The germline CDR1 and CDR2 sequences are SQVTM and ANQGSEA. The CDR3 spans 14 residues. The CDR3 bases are TGCAGCGTTGGCAGACAGGGGGATTCCGGGGAGCTGTTTTTT. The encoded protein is CSVGRQGDSGELFF.

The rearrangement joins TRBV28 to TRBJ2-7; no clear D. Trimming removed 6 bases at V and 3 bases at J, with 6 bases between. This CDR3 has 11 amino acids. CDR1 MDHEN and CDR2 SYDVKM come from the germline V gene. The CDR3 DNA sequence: TGTGCCAGCAGGATACACTACGAGCAGTACTTC. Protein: CASRIHYEQYF.

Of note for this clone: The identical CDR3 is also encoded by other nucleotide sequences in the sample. This CDR3 is CASSLLTGTSRQPQHF. In DNA form, the CDR3 reads TGTGCCAGCAGCCTTCTTACCGGGACATCTAGGCAGCCCCAGCATTTT. This chain links TRBV28 with TRBJ1-5, with D possibly matching TRBD1 (6 bases). The V end was cut by 6 bases, the J end by 7 bases, with 22 bases between. CDR1 is MDHEN, CDR2 SYDVKM, per germline. This CDR3 is built from 16 residues. The entire variable domain, with the rest obtained from reference TRBV28 and TRBJ1-5, is as follows: DVKVTQSSRYLVKRTGEKVFLECVQDMDHENMFWYRQDPGLGLRLIYFSYDVKMKEKGDIPEGYSVSREKKERFSLILESASTNQTSMYLCASSLLTGTSRQPQHFGDGTRLSIL.

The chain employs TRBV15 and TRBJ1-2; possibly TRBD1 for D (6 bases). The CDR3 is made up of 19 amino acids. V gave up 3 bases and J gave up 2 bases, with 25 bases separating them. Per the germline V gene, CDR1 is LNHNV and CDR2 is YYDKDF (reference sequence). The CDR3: CATSRWPRDTYGGNYGYTF. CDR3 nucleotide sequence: TGTGCCACCAGCAGGTGGCCCCGGGACACCTACGGGGGGAACTATGGCTACACCTTC.

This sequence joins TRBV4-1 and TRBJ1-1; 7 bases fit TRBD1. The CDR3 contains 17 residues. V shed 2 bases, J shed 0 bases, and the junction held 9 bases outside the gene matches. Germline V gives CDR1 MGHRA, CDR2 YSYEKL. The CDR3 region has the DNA TGCGCCAGCAGCCAAAATAGGGGAACAGGGGTGAACACTGAAGCTTTCTTT. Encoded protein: CASSQNRGTGVNTEAFF.

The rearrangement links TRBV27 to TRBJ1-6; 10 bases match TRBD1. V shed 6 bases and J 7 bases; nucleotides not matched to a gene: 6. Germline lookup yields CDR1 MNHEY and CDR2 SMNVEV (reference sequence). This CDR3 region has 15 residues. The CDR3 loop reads CASRTPGQGNSPLHF. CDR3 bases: TGTGCCAGCAGGACACCGGGACAGGGGAATTCACCCCTCCACTTT.

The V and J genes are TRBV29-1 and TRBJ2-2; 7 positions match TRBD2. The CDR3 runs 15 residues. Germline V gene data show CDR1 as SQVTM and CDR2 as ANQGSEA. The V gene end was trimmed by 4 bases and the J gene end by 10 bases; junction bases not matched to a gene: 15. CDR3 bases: TGCAGCGTTGGGGAGGAGGGAGGGCCGTGGGAGGAGCTGTTTTTT. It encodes CSVGEEGGPWEELFF.

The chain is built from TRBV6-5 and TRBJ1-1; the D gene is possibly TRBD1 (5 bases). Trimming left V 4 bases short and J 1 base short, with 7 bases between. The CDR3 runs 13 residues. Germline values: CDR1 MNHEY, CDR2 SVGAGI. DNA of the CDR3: TGTGCCAGCAGTTTTCAGGGGAACACTGAAGCTTTCTTT. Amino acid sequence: CASSFQGNTEAFF.

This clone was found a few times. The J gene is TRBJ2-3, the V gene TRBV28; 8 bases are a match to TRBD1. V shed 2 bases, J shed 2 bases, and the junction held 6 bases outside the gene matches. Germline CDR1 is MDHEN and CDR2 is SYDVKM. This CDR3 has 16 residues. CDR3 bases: TGTGCCAGCAGTTTACTGCGGACAGGGATCACAGATACGCAGTATTTT. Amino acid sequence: CASSLLRTGITDTQYF.

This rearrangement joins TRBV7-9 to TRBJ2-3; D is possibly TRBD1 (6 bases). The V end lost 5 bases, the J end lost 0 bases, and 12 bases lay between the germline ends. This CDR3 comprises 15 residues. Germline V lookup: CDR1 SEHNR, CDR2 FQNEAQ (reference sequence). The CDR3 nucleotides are TGTGCCAGCAGCCCTATCAGGGGAAGCACAGATACGCAGTATTTT. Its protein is CASSPIRGSTDTQYF.

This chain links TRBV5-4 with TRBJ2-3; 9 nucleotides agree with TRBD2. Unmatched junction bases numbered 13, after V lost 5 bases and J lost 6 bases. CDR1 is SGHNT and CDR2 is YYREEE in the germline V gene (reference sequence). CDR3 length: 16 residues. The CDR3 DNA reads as TGTGCCAGCAGAACAGATAGCGGGAGCTGGGAGGATACGCAGTATTTT. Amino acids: CASRTDSGSWEDTQYF.

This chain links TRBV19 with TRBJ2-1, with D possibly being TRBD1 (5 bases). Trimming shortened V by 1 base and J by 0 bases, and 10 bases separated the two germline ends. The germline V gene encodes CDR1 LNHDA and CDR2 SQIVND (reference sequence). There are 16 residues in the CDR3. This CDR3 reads CASSIGGFSSYNEQFF. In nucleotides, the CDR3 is TGTGCCAGTAGTATAGGGGGCTTCAGCTCCTACAATGAGCAGTTCTTC.

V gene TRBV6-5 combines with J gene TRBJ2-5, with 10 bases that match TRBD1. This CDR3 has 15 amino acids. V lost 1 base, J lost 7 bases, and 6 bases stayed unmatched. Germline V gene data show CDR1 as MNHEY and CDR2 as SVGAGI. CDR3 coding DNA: TGTGCCAGCAGTTACTTGACAGGGGGCGCCGGGACCCAGTACTTC. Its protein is CASSYLTGGAGTQYF.

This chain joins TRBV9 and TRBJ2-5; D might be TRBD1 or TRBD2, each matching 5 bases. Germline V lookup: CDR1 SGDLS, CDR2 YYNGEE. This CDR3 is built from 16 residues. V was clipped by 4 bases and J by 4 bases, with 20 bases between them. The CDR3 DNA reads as TGTGCCAGCAGCCCTCGCCGACAGCGTGGGGGAGAGACCCAGTACTTC. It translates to CASSPRRQRGGETQYF. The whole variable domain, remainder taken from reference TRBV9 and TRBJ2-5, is DSGVTQTPKHLITATGQRVTLRCSPRSGDLSVYWYQQSLDQGLQFLIQYYNGEERAKGNILERFSAQQFPDLHSELNLSSLELGDSALYFCASSPRRQRGGETQYFGPGTRLLVL.

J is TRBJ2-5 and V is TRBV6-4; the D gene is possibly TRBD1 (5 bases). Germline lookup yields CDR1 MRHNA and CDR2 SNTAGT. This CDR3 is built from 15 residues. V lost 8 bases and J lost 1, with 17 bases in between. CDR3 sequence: CASLATGHIQETQYF. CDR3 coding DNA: TGTGCCAGCTTGGCCACCGGACACATCCAAGAGACCCAGTACTTC.

CDR3 in amino acids: CASSLIRTSPKEFF. CDR3 sequence (DNA): TGTGCCAGCAGCTTGATAAGGACTAGCCCCAAGGAGTTCTTC. The chain recombines TRBV7-2 with TRBJ2-1; TRBD2 matches at 8 bases. Germline assignment: CDR1 SGHTA and CDR2 FQGNSA. The CDR3 extends over 14 amino acids. The ends lost 3 bases at V and 14 bases at J; junction bases unmatched: 12.

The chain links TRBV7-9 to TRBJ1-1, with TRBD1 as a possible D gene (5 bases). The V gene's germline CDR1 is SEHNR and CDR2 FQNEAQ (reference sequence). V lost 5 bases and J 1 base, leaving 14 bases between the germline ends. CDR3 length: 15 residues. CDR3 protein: CASSERGTTNTEAFF. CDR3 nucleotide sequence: TGTGCCAGCAGCGAGCGTGGGACCACGAACACTGAAGCTTTCTTT.

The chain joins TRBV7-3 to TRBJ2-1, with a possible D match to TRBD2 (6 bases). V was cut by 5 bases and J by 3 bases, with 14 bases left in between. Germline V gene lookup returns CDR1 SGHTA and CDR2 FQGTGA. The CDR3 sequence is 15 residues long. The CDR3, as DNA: TGTGCCAGCAGCCCGGAGGGGTTAAACTACAATGAGCAGTTCTTC. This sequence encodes CASSPEGLNYNEQFF. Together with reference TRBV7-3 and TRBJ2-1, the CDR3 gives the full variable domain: GAGVSQTPSNKVTEKGKYVELRCDPISGHTALYWYRQSLGQGPEFLIYFQGTGAADDSGLPNDRFFAVRPEGSVSTLKIQRTERGDSAVYLCASSPEGLNYNEQFFGPGTRLTVL.

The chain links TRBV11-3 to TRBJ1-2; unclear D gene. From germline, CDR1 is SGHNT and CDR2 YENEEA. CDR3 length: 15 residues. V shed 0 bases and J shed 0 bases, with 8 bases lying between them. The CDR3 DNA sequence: TGTGCCAGCAGCTTAGATCGTCGCCCTAACTATGGCTACACCTTC. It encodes CASSLDRRPNYGYTF.

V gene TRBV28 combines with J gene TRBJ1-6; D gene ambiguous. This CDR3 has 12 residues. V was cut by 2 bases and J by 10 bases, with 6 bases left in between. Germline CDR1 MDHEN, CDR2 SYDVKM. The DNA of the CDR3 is TGTGCCAGCAGTTTACTGAGGTCACCCCTCCACTTT. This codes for CASSLLRSPLHF.

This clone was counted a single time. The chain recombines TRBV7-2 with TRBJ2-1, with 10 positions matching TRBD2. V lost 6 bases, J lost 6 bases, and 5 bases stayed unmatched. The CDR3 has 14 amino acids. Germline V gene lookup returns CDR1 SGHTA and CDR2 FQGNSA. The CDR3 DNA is TGTGCCAGCAGTACCGGGACTAGCGTCAATGAGCAGTTCTTC. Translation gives CASSTGTSVNEQFF.

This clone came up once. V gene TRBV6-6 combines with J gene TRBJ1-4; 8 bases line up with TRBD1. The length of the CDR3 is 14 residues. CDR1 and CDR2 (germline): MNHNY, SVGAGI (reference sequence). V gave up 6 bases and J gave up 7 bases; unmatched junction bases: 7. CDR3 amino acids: CASRLTGAVEKLFF. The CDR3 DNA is TGTGCCAGCAGGCTGACAGGGGCGGTTGAAAAACTGTTTTTT.

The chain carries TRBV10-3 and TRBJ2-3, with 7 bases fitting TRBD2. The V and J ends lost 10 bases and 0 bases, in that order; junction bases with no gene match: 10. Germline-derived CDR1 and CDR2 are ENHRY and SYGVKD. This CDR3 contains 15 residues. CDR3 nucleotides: TGTGCCAGCTCCGGGCGGGAGATGAGCACAGATACGCAGTATTTT. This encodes CASSGREMSTDTQYF.

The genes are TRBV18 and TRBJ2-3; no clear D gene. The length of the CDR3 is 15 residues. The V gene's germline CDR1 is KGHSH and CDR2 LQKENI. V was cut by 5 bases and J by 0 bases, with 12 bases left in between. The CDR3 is CASSSRITSTDTQYF. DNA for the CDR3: TGTGCCAGCTCATCCCGCATCACAAGCACAGATACGCAGTATTTT.

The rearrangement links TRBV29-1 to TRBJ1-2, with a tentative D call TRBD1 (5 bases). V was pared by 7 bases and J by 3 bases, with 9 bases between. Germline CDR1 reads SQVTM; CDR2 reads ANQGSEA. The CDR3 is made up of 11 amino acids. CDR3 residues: CSGGDDYGYTF. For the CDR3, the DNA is TGCAGCGGGGGGGATGACTATGGCTACACCTTC.